These T cell receptor beta chains were read from a single sample in a study of vaccination and CD4 T cells after COVID-19. These receptors have no known antigen. MiXCR, run by TCRdb on the PCR reads, gives a single entry per CDR3 protein. Of 15,000 or so distinct CDR3 sequences listed, around 45% are singletons. Source material: CD4+ T cells from blood, cultured in vitro. Source of these receptors: a human donor who had recovered from COVID-19. Each CDR3 is given with its conserved first and last residue. Fields, in order: CDR3 DNA, CDR3 protein, D gene, clone size, J gene, V gene. A D gene is named only where the DNA matches it firmly. The size field is filled for only some rows; it gives once, few, many or a size class.

cdr3_nt: TGCAGTGCTAGAGGGGGACAGGGCTTGAGTTCACCCCTCCACTTT; cdr3_aa: CSARGGQGLSSPLHF; d_call: TRBD1; clone_size: -; j_call: TRBJ1-6; v_call: TRBV20-1
cdr3_nt: TGTGCCAGCAGCTTATGGGACAGGGGCGATATAAACACTGAAGCTTTCTTT; cdr3_aa: CASSLWDRGDINTEAFF; d_call: TRBD1; clone_size: few; j_call: TRBJ1-1; v_call: TRBV11-2
cdr3_nt: TGTGCCATCAGTGAGCTCTCGATGGATACGCAGTATTTT; cdr3_aa: CAISELSMDTQYF; d_call: -; clone_size: -; j_call: TRBJ2-3; v_call: TRBV10-3
cdr3_nt: TGCGCCAGCAGCTTGGGGGAGGCAGGGACCGGGGAGCTGTTTTTT; cdr3_aa: CASSLGEAGTGELFF; d_call: -; clone_size: few; j_call: TRBJ2-2; v_call: TRBV5-1
cdr3_nt: TGCGCCAGCAGTGAGCCTCCGGTAGGCACGCAGTATTTT; cdr3_aa: CASSEPPVGTQYF; d_call: -; clone_size: few; j_call: TRBJ2-3; v_call: TRBV10-2
cdr3_nt: TGTGCCAGCAGCTTAGGGGTTGGGGGGACTGAAGCTTTCTTT; cdr3_aa: CASSLGVGGTEAFF; d_call: -; clone_size: -; j_call: TRBJ1-1; v_call: TRBV7-8
cdr3_nt: TGTGCCAGCAGGGGGCTAGCGGGGGGGCTTACCGGGGAGCTGTTTTTT; cdr3_aa: CASRGLAGGLTGELFF; d_call: TRBD2; clone_size: few; j_call: TRBJ2-2; v_call: TRBV7-2
cdr3_nt: TGTGCCAGCAGGGGGAATGCCAGGGGGGTCGGAAATACGCAGTATTTT; cdr3_aa: CASRGNARGVGNTQYF; d_call: -; clone_size: few; j_call: TRBJ2-3; v_call: TRBV27
cdr3_nt: TGTGTCAGCAGCGGGGGGAGAAATCAGCCCCAGCATTTT; cdr3_aa: CVSSGGRNQPQHF; d_call: -; clone_size: -; j_call: TRBJ1-5; v_call: TRBV11-2
cdr3_nt: TGTGCCAGTAGGACAGGTTACAATCAGCCCCAGCATTTT; cdr3_aa: CASRTGYNQPQHF; d_call: -; clone_size: few; j_call: TRBJ1-5; v_call: TRBV19
cdr3_nt: TGTGCCACCAGCGCGCCTATCGGGACAGGGGATCACACCGGGGAGCTGTTTTTT; cdr3_aa: CATSAPIGTGDHTGELFF; d_call: TRBD1; clone_size: -; j_call: TRBJ2-2; v_call: TRBV24-1
cdr3_nt: TGCAGTGGGAGCGGGACGAACACCGGGGAGCTGTTTTTT; cdr3_aa: CSGSGTNTGELFF; d_call: TRBD2; clone_size: -; j_call: TRBJ2-2; v_call: TRBV20-1
cdr3_nt: TGTGCCAGCAGTGAATATGTTCAACCGACAGCGAACACTGAAGCTTTCTTT; cdr3_aa: CASSEYVQPTANTEAFF; d_call: -; clone_size: once; j_call: TRBJ1-1; v_call: TRBV25-1
cdr3_nt: TGTGCCAGCAGCCGGATACTAGCGGGGGCCCCCTACGAGCAGTACTTC; cdr3_aa: CASSRILAGAPYEQYF; d_call: TRBD2; clone_size: -; j_call: TRBJ2-7; v_call: TRBV28
cdr3_nt: TGTGCCAGCAGTTACGTTTTAGCGGAAGGCACAGATACGCAGTATTTT; cdr3_aa: CASSYVLAEGTDTQYF; d_call: -; clone_size: -; j_call: TRBJ2-3; v_call: TRBV6-2/TRBV6-3
cdr3_nt: TGTGCCAGCAGTTTAAGCGTTAATCAGCCCCAGCATTTT; cdr3_aa: CASSLSVNQPQHF; d_call: -; clone_size: -; j_call: TRBJ1-5; v_call: TRBV12-3/TRBV12-4
cdr3_nt: TGTGCCAGCCCAAATATCCGGGACAGTCGGTCTGGGGCCAACGTCCTGACTTTC; cdr3_aa: CASPNIRDSRSGANVLTF; d_call: TRBD1; clone_size: -; j_call: TRBJ2-6; v_call: TRBV7-2
cdr3_nt: TGTGCCAGCAGTTACCGACAGACATACACTGAAGCTTTCTTT; cdr3_aa: CASSYRQTYTEAFF; d_call: -; clone_size: -; j_call: TRBJ1-1; v_call: TRBV6-5
cdr3_nt: TGTGCCAGCAGTTTGAAGGCAGGACAGGACCTCCATAACTATGGCTACACCTTC; cdr3_aa: CASSLKAGQDLHNYGYTF; d_call: TRBD1; clone_size: -; j_call: TRBJ1-2; v_call: TRBV27
cdr3_nt: TGTGCCAGCAGACAAGACCAAGAGACCCAGTACTTC; cdr3_aa: CASRQDQETQYF; d_call: -; clone_size: -; j_call: TRBJ2-5; v_call: TRBV7-2
cdr3_nt: TGTGCCAGCAGTGATGGTGCCGGGGCGAACACTGAAGCTTTCTTT; cdr3_aa: CASSDGAGANTEAFF; d_call: -; clone_size: few; j_call: TRBJ1-1; v_call: TRBV6-1
cdr3_nt: TGTGCCAGCGGTGAAGTTTTGGCGTCGGTGACCGGCTACACCTTC; cdr3_aa: CASGEVLASVTGYTF; d_call: -; clone_size: once; j_call: TRBJ1-2; v_call: TRBV6-1
cdr3_nt: TGTGCCACCAGCAGAGAACAGGGATCCTACGAGCAGTACTTC; cdr3_aa: CATSREQGSYEQYF; d_call: -; clone_size: -; j_call: TRBJ2-7; v_call: TRBV15
cdr3_nt: TGTGCCAGCAGCCAACTAGGGTTGATATCGGACAGGGGGAACACTGAAGCTTTCTTT; cdr3_aa: CASSQLGLISDRGNTEAFF; d_call: TRBD1; clone_size: once; j_call: TRBJ1-1; v_call: TRBV11-2
cdr3_nt: TGTGCCAGCAGTTTAGGGACAGGGAACAATCAGCCCCAGCATTTT; cdr3_aa: CASSLGTGNNQPQHF; d_call: TRBD1; clone_size: few; j_call: TRBJ1-5; v_call: TRBV12-3/TRBV12-4
cdr3_nt: TGCAGTGCTAGGGAACCCGGCACGCAATATGGCTACACCTTC; cdr3_aa: CSAREPGTQYGYTF; d_call: -; clone_size: few; j_call: TRBJ1-2; v_call: TRBV20-1
cdr3_nt: TGTGCCAGCAGTGCGGAACTCGGCAGAGTAAACTATGGCTACACCTTC; cdr3_aa: CASSAELGRVNYGYTF; d_call: -; clone_size: few; j_call: TRBJ1-2; v_call: TRBV6-1
cdr3_nt: TGTGCCAGCAGTTTAAGGCAGTTCTACGAGCAGTACTTC; cdr3_aa: CASSLRQFYEQYF; d_call: -; clone_size: -; j_call: TRBJ2-7; v_call: TRBV12-3/TRBV12-4
cdr3_nt: TGCGCCAGCCTCAGCCGGGGGCTATCCTACAATGAGCAGTTCTTC; cdr3_aa: CASLSRGLSYNEQFF; d_call: -; clone_size: -; j_call: TRBJ2-1; v_call: TRBV10-1
cdr3_nt: TGCAGTGCCAGAATGGGAGAGACCCAGTACTTC; cdr3_aa: CSARMGETQYF; d_call: -; clone_size: -; j_call: TRBJ2-5; v_call: TRBV20-1
cdr3_nt: TGCAGTGCTAACCGGGACAGGAGGTACGAGCAGTACTTC; cdr3_aa: CSANRDRRYEQYF; d_call: TRBD1; clone_size: -; j_call: TRBJ2-7; v_call: TRBV20-1
cdr3_nt: TGTGCCAGCAGTGACCTCGGACAGGGGAGGTATGAGCAGTTCTTC; cdr3_aa: CASSDLGQGRYEQFF; d_call: TRBD1; clone_size: few; j_call: TRBJ2-1; v_call: TRBV25-1
cdr3_nt: TGTGCCAGCAGTCAGAGGGACAGGGGGCCCGTATATGGTAGCAATCAGCCCCAGCATTTT; cdr3_aa: CASSQRDRGPVYGSNQPQHF; d_call: -; clone_size: few; j_call: TRBJ1-5; v_call: TRBV21-1
cdr3_nt: TGTGCCTGGAGTGCACTTCCCCACCGTTTGACAGGGGGCTCCTATGGCTACACCTTC; cdr3_aa: CAWSALPHRLTGGSYGYTF; d_call: TRBD1; clone_size: -; j_call: TRBJ1-2; v_call: TRBV30
cdr3_nt: TGTGCCAGCAGTGAAGACCTTGGAGGGATTCAGGTTCAGCCCCAGCATTTT; cdr3_aa: CASSEDLGGIQVQPQHF; d_call: -; clone_size: few; j_call: TRBJ1-5; v_call: TRBV6-1
cdr3_nt: TGTGCCAGCAGTGACGACAAATGGAGCTCTGGAAACACCATATATTTT; cdr3_aa: CASSDDKWSSGNTIYF; d_call: -; clone_size: -; j_call: TRBJ1-3; v_call: TRBV25-1
cdr3_nt: TGTGCCAGCAGTCCACGGTCCGGCGGAGGCTACACCTTC; cdr3_aa: CASSPRSGGGYTF; d_call: -; clone_size: -; j_call: TRBJ1-2; v_call: TRBV27
cdr3_nt: TGTGCCAGCAGTGCCTGGGGGACACGGGACTATGGCTACACCTTC; cdr3_aa: CASSAWGTRDYGYTF; d_call: -; clone_size: -; j_call: TRBJ1-2; v_call: TRBV6-1
cdr3_nt: TGTGCCAGCAGCTCACAGGGATATTCACCCCTCCACTTT; cdr3_aa: CASSSQGYSPLHF; d_call: -; clone_size: -; j_call: TRBJ1-6; v_call: TRBV5-5
cdr3_nt: TGTGCCAGCAGTTACTCTGACAGGGCCTATTATAGCAATCAGCCCCAGCATTTT; cdr3_aa: CASSYSDRAYYSNQPQHF; d_call: TRBD1; clone_size: few; j_call: TRBJ1-5; v_call: TRBV6-5
cdr3_nt: TGTGCCAGCAGTTTAGGAGGGGGAGGCTATCAGCCCCAGCATTTT; cdr3_aa: CASSLGGGGYQPQHF; d_call: -; clone_size: -; j_call: TRBJ1-5; v_call: TRBV12-3/TRBV12-4
cdr3_nt: TGTGCCAGCAGCCCGGGACTAGCGGGGGAATGGAACGGGGAGCTGTTTTTT; cdr3_aa: CASSPGLAGEWNGELFF; d_call: TRBD2; clone_size: -; j_call: TRBJ2-2; v_call: TRBV11-2
cdr3_nt: TGCGCCAGCAGTATTACCGGGACAGGGGAGAGGGAGCAGTACTTC; cdr3_aa: CASSITGTGEREQYF; d_call: TRBD1; clone_size: -; j_call: TRBJ2-7; v_call: TRBV11-2
cdr3_nt: TGTGCCAGCAGTTTTGGAGGGGACCTCTATGGCTACACCTTC; cdr3_aa: CASSFGGDLYGYTF; d_call: -; clone_size: few; j_call: TRBJ1-2; v_call: TRBV12-3/TRBV12-4
cdr3_nt: TGTGCCATCAGTGAGGGGCAGGCGGATCAGCCCCAGCATTTT; cdr3_aa: CAISEGQADQPQHF; d_call: -; clone_size: -; j_call: TRBJ1-5; v_call: TRBV10-3
cdr3_nt: TGTGCCAGCACCCGGGAGTATTGGAACACTGAAGCTTTCTTT; cdr3_aa: CASTREYWNTEAFF; d_call: -; clone_size: few; j_call: TRBJ1-1; v_call: TRBV6-4
cdr3_nt: TGTGCCAGCAGACAGGGATCGGGAAACACCATATATTTT; cdr3_aa: CASRQGSGNTIYF; d_call: -; clone_size: -; j_call: TRBJ1-3; v_call: TRBV6-2/TRBV6-3
cdr3_nt: TGTGCCAGCGGTACTCAAGGGTCCTATAATTCACCCCTCCACTTT; cdr3_aa: CASGTQGSYNSPLHF; d_call: -; clone_size: -; j_call: TRBJ1-6; v_call: TRBV12-3/TRBV12-4
cdr3_nt: TGTGCCAGCAGCCCCAGGGGGGGAGTTAAGCAGTACTTC; cdr3_aa: CASSPRGGVKQYF; d_call: -; clone_size: -; j_call: TRBJ2-7; v_call: TRBV12-3/TRBV12-4
cdr3_nt: TGTGCCAGCAGCTTGGCAGCACCTAGCACAGATACGCAGTATTTT; cdr3_aa: CASSLAAPSTDTQYF; d_call: -; clone_size: -; j_call: TRBJ2-3; v_call: TRBV11-2
cdr3_nt: TGTGCCACCAGTGATTTGCCGTCAGATACGCAGTATTTT; cdr3_aa: CATSDLPSDTQYF; d_call: -; clone_size: -; j_call: TRBJ2-3; v_call: TRBV24-1
cdr3_nt: TGTGCCAGCAGTTTAGTCACCGGGGAGCTGTTTTTT; cdr3_aa: CASSLVTGELFF; d_call: -; clone_size: -; j_call: TRBJ2-2; v_call: TRBV2